This entry lists 24 T cell receptor beta chains sequenced from one sample in a study of identical twins. In TCRdb, the 5' RACE reads were re-called with MiXCR into one record per CDR3 protein. The table records roughly 1,500,000 distinct CDR3 sequences, around a third of them present only once. Sequencing was carried out using cord blood. The receptors shown here come from a newborn girl in good health.

The rearrangement links TRBV24-1 to TRBJ2-7; D uncertain. The CDR3 spans 11 residues. The germline gives CDR1 KGHDR, CDR2 SFDVKD. DNA of the CDR3: TGTCCCAACCGCAGCTCCTACGAGCAGTACTTC. It codes for CPNRSSYEQYF.

This clonotype was counted a few times. The chain is built from TRBV15 and TRBJ2-4, with 10 nucleotides matching TRBD2. Germline CDR1 is LNHNV and CDR2 is YYDKDF (reference sequence). Trimming took 4 bases from V and 6 from J; bases not matched to a gene: 6. The CDR3 totals 15 residues. DNA for the CDR3: TGTGCCACCAGCACCCGGACTAGCGGTGGAAACATTCAGTACTTC. This gives the protein CATSTRTSGGNIQYF.

The chain recombines TRBV27 with TRBJ2-7, with D perhaps matching TRBD2 (6 bases). V was shortened by 2 bases and J by 2 bases, with 19 bases between the two germline ends. This CDR3 is 17 amino acids long. CDR1 MNHEY and CDR2 SMNVEV come from the germline V gene (reference sequence). The CDR3 coding sequence is TGTGCCAGCAGTTTAAGGGGTACGGGGGATCGCACCTACGAGCAGTACTTC. It codes for CASSLRGTGDRTYEQYF.

Only a few counts were recorded for this clonotype. This sequence joins TRBV5-1 and TRBJ2-6, with D maybe TRBD2 (6 bases). V was clipped by 4 bases and J by 0 bases, with 11 bases between them. This CDR3 contains 16 residues. Germline assignment: CDR1 SGHRS and CDR2 YFSETQ. This chain's CDR3 is CASSRDSPSGANVLTF. CDR3 nucleotide sequence: TGCGCCAGCAGCCGGGACTCCCCCTCTGGGGCCAACGTCCTGACTTTC.

This clonotype was counted between two and nine times. CDR3 nucleotides: TGTGCCAGCAGCTTAGAGCGAGCAGGGCCAGATACGCAGTATTTT. As protein: CASSLERAGPDTQYF. The rearrangement joins TRBV7-2 to TRBJ2-3, with D perhaps TRBD1 (5 bases). The V gene lost 1 base and the J gene lost 4 bases, with 12 bases spanning the gap. Germline-derived CDR1 and CDR2 are SGHTA and FQGNSA. There are 15 residues in the CDR3.

This clonotype was seen a handful of times. V is TRBV3-1 and J is TRBJ1-1; D call uncertain. The V end lost 2 bases, the J end lost 10 bases, and 8 bases lay between the germline ends. The germline V gene encodes CDR1 LGHDT and CDR2 YNNKEL (reference sequence). This CDR3 contains 11 residues. The CDR3 spells CASSQRMTAFF. The CDR3 region has the DNA TGTGCCAGCAGCCAAAGGATGACAGCTTTCTTT.

This clonotype turned up a few times. The rearrangement joins TRBV20-1 to TRBJ2-1, with D possibly matching TRBD2 (6 bases). The V end lost 8 bases, the J end lost 13 bases, and 18 bases lay between the germline ends. The CDR3 is made up of 11 amino acids. Germline values: CDR1 DFQATT, CDR2 SNEGSKA (reference sequence). CDR3: CSISGSETQFF. The CDR3, as DNA: TGCAGTATTAGCGGATCGGAGACCCAGTTCTTC.

This clonotype was counted a single time. The V gene is TRBV5-1, the J gene TRBJ1-2; possible D gene TRBD1, 5 bases. From germline, CDR1 is SGHRS and CDR2 YFSETQ. This CDR3 region has 13 residues. Trimming shortened V by 0 bases and J by 8 bases, and 11 bases separated the two germline ends. The chain's CDR3 is CASSLGQGTGYTF. CDR3 nucleotide sequence: TGCGCCAGCAGCTTGGGTCAGGGAACAGGCTACACCTTC.

Only a few counts were recorded for this clonotype. The V gene is TRBV6-5, the J gene TRBJ2-1, with 10 bases lining up with TRBD2. After removal of 4 bases from V and 8 bases from J, the junction contained 8 bases not matched to a gene. Germline loops: CDR1 MNHEY, CDR2 SVGAGI. CDR3 length: 15 residues. The CDR3 region has the DNA TGTGCCAGCAGTTCTCAAACTAGCGGGATCGATGAGCAGTTCTTC. This gives the protein CASSSQTSGIDEQFF.

This clonotype has at least ten counts. At one end the junction does not follow the germline gene, possibly because of a read error. The V call is TRBV3-1, the J call TRBJ2-1; no reliable D call. The length of the CDR3 is 12 residues. Looked up from germline, CDR1 is LGHDT and CDR2 is YNNKEL (reference sequence). This chain's CDR3 is CASSQVGGEQFF. CDR3 bases: TGCGCCAGCAGCCAAGTCGGTGGTGAGCAGTTCTTC.

The chain combines TRBV12-3 or TRBV12-4 with TRBJ2-3; TRBD2 matches at 8 bases. The CDR3 is 15 amino acids. V was pared by 6 bases and J by 6 bases, with 11 bases of the junction left unmatched. Here the CDR3 reads CASSFAGGLLDTQYF. The CDR3 region has the DNA TGTGCCAGCAGCTTTGCGGGGGGACTGTTGGATACGCAGTATTTT.

With respect to this clonotype: Its ends do not fully match the called genes, so a read error is possible. V usage is TRBV9 and J usage is TRBJ1-5, with D unclear. This CDR3 has 14 amino acids. CDR1 is SGDLS and CDR2 is YYNGEE in the germline V gene. The CDR3: CASNVGSLNQPQHF. The CDR3 DNA follows: TGTGCCAGCAACGTAGGGAGTTTAAATCAGCCCCAGCATTTT.

The chain uses TRBV5-1 and TRBJ2-3, with 7 bases that match TRBD2. Germline loops: CDR1 SGHRS, CDR2 YFSETQ. Trimming took 0 bases from V and 0 from J; bases not matched to a gene: 4. This CDR3 has 16 residues. The CDR3, as DNA: TGCGCCAGCAGCTTGGTGAGGACTAGTAGCACAGATACGCAGTATTTT. As protein: CASSLVRTSSTDTQYF.

The chain has TRBV7-2 and TRBJ2-3; 9 bases map to TRBD2. Germline CDR1 is SGHTA and CDR2 is FQGNSA. The length of the CDR3 is 15 residues. J lost 6 bases, V lost 4 bases, and 8 bases had no gene match. CDR3 region: CASSSILAGSDTQYF. CDR3 nucleotide sequence: TGTGCCAGCAGCTCGATTCTAGCGGGATCCGATACGCAGTATTTT.

This clonotype occurred a few times. The chain uses TRBV12-3 or TRBV12-4 and TRBJ1-2; no firm D call. CDR3 length equals 11 residues. The V gene lost 8 bases and the J gene lost 4 bases, with 8 bases spanning the gap. As DNA, the CDR3 is TGTGCCAGCGGGGAAACCTATGGCTACACCTTC. Translating gives CASGETYGYTF.

CDR3 amino acids: CASSPRGLRNTIYF. The CDR3 DNA reads as TGTGCCAGCAGTCCCAGGGGGTTAAGAAACACCATATATTTT. The chain has TRBV12-3 or TRBV12-4 and TRBJ1-3, with 7 bases identical to TRBD1. There are 14 residues in the CDR3. V gave up 5 bases and J gave up 5 bases; unmatched junction bases: 6.

This clonotype showed up just a few times. The J gene is TRBJ1-2, the V gene TRBV11-2, with 8 bases fitting TRBD1. CDR1 SGHAT and CDR2 FQNNGV come from the germline V gene. Unmatched junction bases numbered 14, after V lost 5 bases and J lost 6 bases. This CDR3 is 16 amino acids long. CDR3 sequence (DNA): TGTGCCAGCAGCCGCAGCGTCGGGGACAGGATCCATGGCTACACCTTC. Its translation is CASSRSVGDRIHGYTF.

The chain carries TRBV3-1 and TRBJ2-1; 12 positions agree with TRBD1. The CDR3 contains 15 residues. The J segment lost 4 bases and the V segment lost 5 bases, leaving 3 bases of the junction unmatched. Germline CDR1 and CDR2: LGHDT and YNNKEL (reference sequence). The CDR3 DNA reads as TGTGCCAGCAGCTGGGACAGGGGGCCTTACAATGAGCAGTTCTTC. Translating it yields CASSWDRGPYNEQFF.

A remark on this clonotype: This may come from a read error, since a much larger clone is one base off. The genes are TRBV6-2 or TRBV6-3 and TRBJ2-1; either TRBD1 or TRBD2 may fit D (5 bases each). V lost 8 bases, J lost 12 bases, and 26 bases lay in between. The CDR3 loop spans 15 amino acids. CDR1 and CDR2 (germline): MNHEY, SVGEGT. DNA for the CDR3: TGTGCCAGCGCCAATGGGGACGGCATTCCTTCATGGCAGTTCTTC. Translation gives CASANGDGIPSWQFF.

The CDR3 sequence is CASRRSAYNEQFF. The CDR3 nucleotides read TGCGCCAGCCGCAGAAGCGCCTACAATGAGCAGTTCTTC. V usage is TRBV5-1 and J usage is TRBJ2-1; D is unclear. The CDR3 runs 13 residues. V lost 7 bases and J 2 bases, leaving 10 bases between the germline ends. Per germline, CDR1 SGHRS and CDR2 YFSETQ.

This clonotype was observed many times. The genes are TRBV20-1 and TRBJ2-1; D not certain. This CDR3 contains 10 residues. Germline CDR1 DFQATT, CDR2 SNEGSKA (reference sequence). Trimming left V 4 bases short and J 10 bases short, with 8 bases between. The chain's CDR3 is CSAKGNEQFF. The CDR3 nucleotides read TGCAGTGCTAAGGGTAACGAGCAGTTCTTC.

This clonotype was observed a handful of times. The V and J genes are TRBV20-1 and TRBJ2-7, with 10 bases fitting TRBD2. The CDR3 sequence is 13 residues long. Germline V gives CDR1 DFQATT, CDR2 SNEGSKA (reference sequence). The J segment lost 6 bases and the V segment lost 4 bases, leaving 6 bases of the junction unmatched. CDR3 sequence: CSAKLAGTSEQYF. The CDR3 nucleotides read TGCAGTGCTAAACTAGCGGGAACCTCCGAGCAGTACTTC.

This chain connects TRBV12-3 or TRBV12-4 to TRBJ2-1, with 7 bases lining up with TRBD2. The length of the CDR3 is 16 residues. With 5 bases clipped from V and 5 bases from J, the junction kept 12 bases outside the gene matches. The CDR3 DNA follows: TGTGCCAGCAGTCGCGCCGGGACTATCATTGACAATGAGCAGTTCTTC. Translating it yields CASSRAGTIIDNEQFF.

V is TRBV7-9 and J is TRBJ1-2; TRBD1 agrees at 7 bases. V trimming: 3 bases; J trimming: 4 bases; junction bases outside the gene matches: 14. CDR1 SEHNR and CDR2 FQNEAQ come from the germline V gene (reference sequence). The CDR3 consists of 17 residues. The CDR3 nucleotides read TGTGCCAGCAGCTTGGGATTCCGGGACAGAACGCTCTATGGCTACACCTTC. Translated: CASSLGFRDRTLYGYTF.